The 20 T cell receptor beta chains listed next were all sequenced from one sample in a study of vaccination and CD4 T cells after COVID-19. The Oncomine TCR Beta short-read assay was applied to DNA of cultured CD4+ T cells. TCRdb passed the PCR reads through MiXCR, listing each CDR3 protein once. Of about 3,600 distinct CDR3 sequences listed, 17% were seen once; the top ten hold roughly a fifth. Antigens for these TCRs are unknown. Treatment reported: approximately nine-day PBMC culture with coronavirus spike peptide pools or control peptides (ViraFEST assay). The source material was CD4+ T cells from blood, cultured in vitro. The receptors were gathered from a human donor who had recovered from COVID-19.

This chain links TRBV9 with TRBJ2-2; 9 bases are shared with TRBD2. Germline V gene lookup returns CDR1 SGDLS and CDR2 YYNGEE. There are 15 residues in the CDR3. The J segment lost 4 bases and the V segment lost 8 bases, leaving 9 bases of the junction unmatched. CDR3 residues: CASGKRGASTGELFF. Written as DNA, the CDR3 is TGTGCCAGTGGTAAGCGGGGGGCGAGCACCGGGGAGCTGTTTTTT.

The chain's CDR3 is CASSPSGQAALSQFF. The CDR3 nucleotides read TGCGCCAGCAGCCCGTCGGGACAGGCGGCCCTTTCGCAGTTCTTC. The V call is TRBV5-1, the J call TRBJ2-1; TRBD1 matches at 8 bases. Per the germline V gene, CDR1 is SGHRS and CDR2 is YFSETQ. CDR3 length: 15 amino acids. Trimming cost V 4 bases and J 12 bases; bases outside gene matches: 15.

In its sample, this clonotype was seen a few times. The rearrangement links TRBV6-5 to TRBJ1-1; TRBD1 might be the D (6 bases). This CDR3 is built from 17 residues. In germline, CDR1 is MNHEY, CDR2 SVGAGI. The ends were cut back, 0 bases at V and 3 bases at J, with 17 bases in the middle. CDR3: CASSYSAQGGVYTEAFF. The CDR3 DNA is TGTGCCAGCAGTTACTCGGCACAGGGAGGGGTATACACTGAAGCTTTCTTT.

This sequence joins TRBV5-4 and TRBJ1-1, with a weak D call TRBD1 (6 bases). Per the germline V gene, CDR1 is SGHNT and CDR2 is YYREEE (reference sequence). V dropped 0 bases and J dropped 7 bases, with 13 bases sitting between them. The CDR3 has 14 residues. The CDR3 DNA reads TGTGCCAGCAGCTTGGATCAGGGGATGAGTGAAGCTTTCTTT. Translating it yields CASSLDQGMSEAFF.

This clonotype qualifies as large. The genes are TRBV27 and TRBJ1-5; 9 nucleotides line up with TRBD1. Germline assignment: CDR1 MNHEY and CDR2 SMNVEV (reference sequence). Trimming took 5 bases from V and 5 from J; bases not matched to a gene: 13. The CDR3 spans 17 residues. The CDR3 region has the DNA TGTGCCAGCAGTCCGGCCTCCGCACAGGGGGCCTATCAGCCCCAGCATTTT. Its translation is CASSPASAQGAYQPQHF.

J is TRBJ2-3 and V is TRBV9, with 8 bases matching TRBD2. Germline lookup yields CDR1 SGDLS and CDR2 YYNGEE. V was clipped by 0 bases and J by 8 bases; unmatched bases: 11. The CDR3 loop spans 16 amino acids. The CDR3 sequence: CASSVEGSGRLGTQYF. CDR3 sequence (DNA): TGTGCCAGCAGCGTAGAAGGCAGCGGGAGATTGGGTACGCAGTATTTT.

This clonotype was observed a few times. The chain couples TRBV20-1 to TRBJ2-3; 8 nucleotides agree with TRBD2. The J segment lost 4 bases and the V segment lost 3 bases, leaving 3 bases of the junction unmatched. CDR1 DFQATT and CDR2 SNEGSKA come from the germline V gene (reference sequence). The CDR3 totals 13 residues. The CDR3: CSASGGGSDTQYF. The CDR3 DNA is TGCAGTGCTAGCGGGGGGGGATCAGATACGCAGTATTTT.

The CDR3 coding sequence is TGCGCCAGCAGCCCCCCCGGGACTATCACTGAAGCTTTCTTT. Translated: CASSPPGTITEAFF. The chain is built from TRBV5-1 and TRBJ1-1; D possibly corresponds to TRBD1 (5 bases). This CDR3 is 14 amino acids long. Trimming removed 4 bases at V and 4 bases at J, with 14 bases between. CDR1 is SGHRS, CDR2 YFSETQ, per germline.

This chain uses TRBV5-1 with TRBJ1-2, with 11 bases that match TRBD1. CDR3 length equals 15 residues. Trimming removed 4 bases from V and 4 bases from J; junction bases left unmatched: 6. The germline gives CDR1 SGHRS, CDR2 YFSETQ. CDR3 bases: TGCGCCAGCAGCGCAGGGACAGGGGGTGCCTATGGCTACACCTTC. It is translated as CASSAGTGGAYGYTF.

This clonotype was observed a few times. CDR3 in DNA: TGTGCCAGCAACCCTCTAGCGGTGGGGAGTACGCAGTATTTT. The encoded protein is CASNPLAVGSTQYF. This chain joins TRBV2 and TRBJ2-3, with 7 bases fitting TRBD2. Germline V CDR1 and CDR2: SNHLY, FYNNEI. V shed 7 bases, J shed 8 bases, and the junction held 12 bases outside the gene matches. CDR3 length equals 14 residues.

This chain joins TRBV12-5 and TRBJ2-3, with a tentative D call TRBD2 (6 bases). The CDR3 spans 14 residues. V was clipped by 10 bases and J by 1 base, with 15 bases between them. CDR1 and CDR2 (germline): LGHNT, FRNRAP. The CDR3 region has the DNA TGTGCTATTACCGGGGGTGGTGGCACAGATACGCAGTATTTT. Amino acid sequence: CAITGGGGTDTQYF.

This clonotype was recorded a few times. J is TRBJ2-1 and V is TRBV20-1; 13 positions match TRBD2. Germline CDR1 is DFQATT and CDR2 is SNEGSKA (reference sequence). V was clipped by 4 bases and J by 7 bases; unmatched bases: 4. The CDR3 extends over 14 amino acids. CDR3 sequence: CSANPTSGGNEQFF. CDR3 in DNA: TGCAGTGCTAACCCGACTAGCGGGGGGAATGAGCAGTTCTTC.

The CDR3 sequence: CASSPKQETQYF. CDR3 in DNA: TGTGCCAGCTCACCGAAACAAGAGACCCAGTACTTC. The V and J genes are TRBV18 and TRBJ2-5; D unresolved. Germline CDR1 reads KGHSH; CDR2 reads LQKENI. Trimming stripped 3 bases from V and 2 bases from J, with 4 bases between. The CDR3 spans 12 residues.

CDR3 sequence reads: CASSYARQMNTEAFF. The CDR3 DNA sequence: TGTGCCAGCAGTTACGCTAGACAAATGAACACTGAAGCTTTCTTT. The chain has TRBV6-5 and TRBJ1-1; D is unresolved. Germline V gene sequence: CDR1 MNHEY, CDR2 SVGAGI. The CDR3 runs to 15 residues. V shed 2 bases and J shed 0 bases, with 10 bases lying between them.

The chain joins TRBV11-1 to TRBJ2-7, with 7 bases fitting TRBD1. After removal of 4 bases from V and 6 bases from J, the junction contained 9 bases not matched to a gene. The length of the CDR3 is 14 residues. Germline assignment: CDR1 SGHAT and CDR2 FQDESV (reference sequence). CDR3 loop: CASSWGQTMGEQYF. The CDR3 DNA reads TGTGCCAGCAGCTGGGGACAGACGATGGGCGAGCAGTACTTC.

In its sample, this clonotype was seen a few times. The chain couples TRBV11-2 to TRBJ1-6, with 8 bases identical to TRBD1. Germline V lookup: CDR1 SGHAT, CDR2 FQNNGV. The CDR3 is made up of 16 amino acids. Trimming at V came to 0 bases and at J to 8 bases, leaving 6 bases not matched to a gene. CDR3 DNA sequence: TGTGCCAGCAGCTTAGATAGGTACAGGGGGGATTCACCCCTCCACTTT. Its protein product is CASSLDRYRGDSPLHF. Full variable domain (missing parts from reference TRBV11-2 and TRBJ1-6): EAGVAQSPRYKIIEKRQSVAFWCNPISGHATLYWYQQILGQGPKLLIQFQNNGVVDDSQLPKDRFSAERLKGVDSTLKIQPAKLEDSAVYLCASSLDRYRGDSPLHFGNGTRLTVT.

The sample holds a few counts of this clonotype. The rearrangement uses TRBV14 and TRBJ2-5, with 9 bases identical to TRBD1. With 3 bases clipped from V and 5 bases from J, the junction kept 10 bases outside the gene matches. In germline, CDR1 is SGHDN, CDR2 FVKESK. The CDR3 extends over 16 amino acids. CDR3 residues: CASSQSLGQGRETQYF. In nucleotides, the CDR3 is TGTGCCAGCAGCCAGAGCCTGGGACAGGGCCGGGAGACCCAGTACTTC.

This clonotype is medium-sized (0.01 to 0.1%) in the sample. This sequence joins TRBV7-2 and TRBJ1-2; the D gene is possibly TRBD1 (5 bases). With 5 bases removed from V and 3 bases from J, the gap between germline ends came to 13 bases. Germline CDR1 and CDR2: SGHTA and FQGNSA. This CDR3 region has 14 residues. CDR3 nucleotide sequence: TGTGCCAGCAGCCTTGACAGATCTTACTATGGCTACACCTTC. This sequence encodes CASSLDRSYYGYTF. Complete variable domain (other parts from reference TRBV7-2 and TRBJ1-2): GAGVSQSPSNKVTEKGKDVELRCDPISGHTALYWYRQSLGQGLEFLIYFQGNSAPDKSGLPSDRFSAERTGGSVSTLTIQRTQQEDSAVYLCASSLDRSYYGYTFGSGTRLTVV.

The V gene is TRBV27, the J gene TRBJ1-2, with D unclear. Between the trimmed V and J ends, which lost 2 bases and 2 bases, there was a span of 12 bases. Germline CDR1 and CDR2: MNHEY and SMNVEV (reference sequence). This CDR3 region has 15 residues. CDR3 protein: CASSLKGGGNYGYTF. CDR3 DNA: TGTGCCAGCAGTTTAAAGGGCGGAGGGAACTATGGCTACACCTTC.

The chain combines TRBV4-1 with TRBJ1-6; TRBD1 agrees at 7 bases. The CDR3 runs 13 residues. Trimming took 4 bases from V and 8 from J; bases not matched to a gene: 2. CDR1 is MGHRA, CDR2 YSYEKL, per germline. The CDR3 DNA is TGCGCCAGCAGCCCGCAGGGGGATTCACCCCTCCACTTT. This translates into CASSPQGDSPLHF.